A single T cell receptor (beta chain) is shown here with its context. Its target antigen remains unknown. Qualities for individual bases were not recorded, and no much larger clone is one base off. In total, 600 or so healthy bone marrow donors made up the cohort. Cohort members were all nominally healthy when sampled, although unrecorded immune exposures were likely present. The donor tested CMV seropositive, placing the donor among the 250 to 350 seropositive members of the cohort. Each donor provided a peripheral blood sample, and peripheral blood mononuclear cells were used for TCR beta sequencing. Genomic DNA was extracted from the blood cell samples with the Qiagen DNeasy Blood Extraction Kit. The data originate from a study of cytomegalovirus exposure and HLA in healthy donors (dated by TCRdb to 2015 to 2018). Describing the broader study: According to an earlier analysis of a few hundred of the donors, about 179 million T cells yielded 90 million to 140 million unique TCR beta sequences and 276 Gb of sequence data. HLA typing included class I and class II loci at four-digit resolution. Every discovery cohort repertoire had been produced on one sequencing platform. Alongside the repertoire data, information on donor age, sex, ethnicity and CMV serostatus was compiled. Of the approximately 370 genotyped donors, 81% were placed in the genetic ancestry cluster associated with self-reported Caucasian donors. Genome-wide SNP genotypes for about 55% of the roughly 670 donors were used in a later genetic analysis, which treated that subset as a discovery cohort. Using immunosequencing, the study profiled T cell repertoires from 666 subjects and related those repertoires to cytomegalovirus serostatus. The study aimed to test whether signatures of past pathogen exposure could be identified by cataloging public T cell receptors. Besides the first cohort of about 730 subjects, a separate validation cohort made up of some 110 different subjects was used. To predict cytomegalovirus infection status, the study brought together high-throughput TCR immunosequencing, statistical association of individual TCRs with disease status, and machine learning. Typing coverage differed by locus: A, B, C, DRB1 and DQB1 were typed in about 629-630 donors, DQA1 in around 500, DPA1 in around 580, and DPB1 in 450 to 480. Among about 400 genotyped donors of the cohort, an average of roughly 230,000 unique TCR beta nucleotide sequences was sequenced per donor, of which about 20% were non-productive. To decide whether each TCR beta V gene segment behaved as functional or pseudogenic, an earlier analysis of some 540 of the donors relied on high-throughput TCR beta sequencing. In a later analysis, previously published TCR beta repertoires from fewer than 750 donors were re-analyzed and high-resolution HLA genotyping was added so that TCR occurrence patterns could be studied. Because of strong linkage in the cohort, five DR-DQ haplotypes were treated as single units for association and clustering. Rather than using new phenotypic data, the later analysis identified candidate immune exposures from TCR beta sequences and from how often those sequences occurred across donors. Approximately 300 gigabases of sequencing data and roughly 80 million unique TCR sequences made up an early release that covered 500 to 700 HLA-typed donors.

Broad study findings and their caveats: A total of 150 or so TCR beta chains were listed by the study as associated with cytomegalovirus. Because HLA typing was unavailable for some donors at each locus, only the typed subset was used in association tests. Some IMGT-functional V segments, including TRBV6-2 and TRBV6-3, could not be distinguished by the 87-base-pair reads and were therefore excluded. The authors suggested that the approach could potentially be extended to other disease states and immunological phenotypes. In a later analysis, the rate of TCR association differed among HLA loci, with DRB1 alleles having the most associated TCRs and HLA-C alleles having the fewest. Correlated functional status among segregating V segments might be attributable to linkage disequilibrium, but an unknown experimental factor could not be ruled out. In a later analysis, 16,951 TCR beta sequences were associated with specific HLA alleles at a false discovery rate of 0.05. A few of the identified cytomegalovirus-associated TCR beta chains were confirmed in vitro to be specific for cytomegalovirus antigens. In a later analysis, several top co-occurrence clusters were reported to appear linked to parvovirus B19, influenza, CMV and Epstein-Barr virus. This cohort had only TCR beta chains sequenced, and the lack of alpha or paired-chain data limited which features could be detected. Because counts were too low, 15 to 20 rarely observed V segments, including chromosome 9 orphons, were excluded from the earlier analysis of around 640 of the donors. Compared with equally common non-associated chains, HLA-associated TCR beta chains in a later analysis were more clonally expanded and had lower generation probabilities. When HLA alleles, especially DR and DQ, strongly co-occurred, TCR associations were difficult to assign to individual alleles. Compared with the approximately 670-donor mean, donors in an Asian-associated ancestry cluster had fewer N-insertions in productive TCRs, according to a later genetic analysis. A cluster of highly shared sequence variants was judged likely to be a technical artifact of the sequencing pipeline. Most CMV-associated TCR beta chains appeared to be HLA-restricted in a later analysis, and the HLA associations seemed to be driven largely by CMV exposure. Roughly uniform sequencing depth across donors was assumed in presence/absence analyses, although this assumption may not hold. A further reported finding was that TCR beta sequences accurately predicted the HLA-A and HLA-B alleles for most subjects in the first cohort. The only immune exposure information available for the cohort was CMV serostatus. An association between a missense DCLRE1C variant and V-gene and J-gene trimming of TCR beta chains was found in a later genetic analysis and replicated in an independent cohort. Most TCR sequences were seen in very few donors, while some public TCRs were found in many individuals. In an earlier analysis of approximately 590 of the donors, most TCR beta V segments appeared in productive rearrangements about 87% or about 30% of the time, broadly matching IMGT annotations. Cytomegalovirus status was reported to be diagnosed by the classifier with high specificity and sensitivity in both the original and validation cohorts.

CDR1 and CDR2 are read off the germline V gene as MDHEN and SYDVKM. V loses 6 bases, J loses 1 base, and the germline ends lie 15 bases apart. From cysteine to phenylalanine, the CDR3 is 15 amino acids long. Just the 45-base CDR3 DNA is kept, in frame starting at base 1. Library preparation employed the immunoSEQ multiplex PCR assay. For the multiplex PCR, a mixture combining 60 forward primers for TCR Vbeta segments and 13 reverse primers for TCR Jbeta segments was used. The CDR3 region of rearranged TCR beta genes was amplified from genomic DNA by a multiplex PCR assay. The amplified TCR beta libraries were sequenced on the Illumina HiSeq System as 87-base-pair reads. Regarding the original processing steps: In a later analysis, roughly 80 million unique TCR beta chains were counted across the 690 or so repertoires, and roughly 10 million of these chains were shared by at least two donors. To remove PCR and sequencing errors, raw reads were error-corrected and collapsed into unique sequences using a nearest-neighbor algorithm that merged closely related sequences. V, D and J gene segments were assigned by aligning CDR3 sequences to IMGT reference sequences. For a sequence to be retained, a match of at least six nucleotides to both a V gene segment and a J gene segment was required. A rearrangement counted as productive if the CDR3 had no stop codons and remained in frame with V and J, and every other rearrangement counted as non-productive. Following IMGT convention, CDR3 was defined as the stretch from the second conserved V-encoded cysteine up to the conserved J-encoded phenylalanine. In an earlier analysis of approximately 500 of the donors, sequences lacking an unambiguous match to a single V gene segment were excluded. An earlier analysis of 550 to 650 of the donors classified V segments as functional when productive rearrangements were above 56.7% and as segregating when the standard deviation between donors was above 5%. To diagnose cytomegalovirus status from the catalog of TCR beta chain sequences, a statistical classification framework was built. V and J gene assignment, in a later analysis, came from comparing TCR nucleotide sequences with IMGT/GENE-DB human TR gene sequences. A later analysis assigned CDR3 sequences and most-parsimonious VDJ recombination scenarios with the TCRdist pipeline. In a later analysis, every TCR beta chain was defined by the combination of its CDR3 amino acid sequence and its V-gene family, and reads without a unique V-gene family were dropped. As a way to deal with suspected cross-contamination and a sequencing artifact, a later analysis dropped hundreds of nucleotide sequences that were highly shared and had low generation probability. In a later analysis, a clonal expansion index was calculated for each public chain from normalized within-repertoire ranks of inferred template counts. In a later analysis, generation probabilities were computed with a VDJ recombination model fitted to out-of-frame rearrangements, and the resulting probabilities were checked against IGoR. In a later analysis, TCR-TCR, TCR-HLA and TCR-CMV co-occurrence was scored with hypergeometric tests, and a repertoire-size bias correction was applied to TCR pairs. To estimate false discovery rates, a later analysis permuted the HLA or CMV assignments 20 times. A later analysis grouped co-occurring TCRs with DBSCAN, adding TCRdist sequence similarity when clustering within HLA-allele-positive subsets. For co-occurrence clustering, repertoires with fewer than 30,000 or more than 120,000 public chains were excluded, along with four or five repertoires with anomalous nucleotide sharing. TCRdb stores this immuneACCESS table with in-frame sequences only. Part of the clones is absent; in the studies checked, under half of the shortfall reflects unresolved V genes, and no reason is known for the rest. The D gene and trimming were derived from the DNA, and the V and J assignments and clone size from that table. The sample table lists approximately 150,000 clones, roughly 79% of them with a count of one. 4% to 5% of the sample lies in the top ten.

The sample consisted of PBMCs. This chain is built from TRBV28 and TRBJ1-1; too little of a D gene remains to name it. The sequence derives from a woman aged 18 to 35 in good health and CMV-seropositive. The CDR3 protein: CASSPTGRQNTEAFF. At the DNA level, the sequence is TGTGCCAGCAGCCCTACCGGCAGGCAGAACACTGAAGCTTTCTTT.